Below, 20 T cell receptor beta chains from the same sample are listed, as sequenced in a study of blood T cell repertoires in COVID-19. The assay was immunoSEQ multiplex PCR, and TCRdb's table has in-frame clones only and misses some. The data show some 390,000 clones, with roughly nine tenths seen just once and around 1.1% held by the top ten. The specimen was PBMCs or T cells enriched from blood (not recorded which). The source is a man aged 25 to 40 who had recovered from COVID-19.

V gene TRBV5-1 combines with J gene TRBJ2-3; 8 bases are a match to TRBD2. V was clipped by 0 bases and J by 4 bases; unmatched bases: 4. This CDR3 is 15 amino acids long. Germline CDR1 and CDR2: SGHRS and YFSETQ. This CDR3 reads CASSLEAGDADTQYF. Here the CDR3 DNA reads TGCGCCAGCAGCTTGGAAGCGGGAGACGCAGATACGCAGTATTTT.

The CDR3 sequence: CATSGLGTGGAGELFF. The CDR3 bases are TGTGCCACCAGCGGTCTGGGGACAGGGGGCGCCGGGGAGCTGTTTTTT. The chain combines TRBV24-1 with TRBJ2-2, with 12 bases matching TRBD1. V lost 7 bases to trimming and J lost 6 bases; unmatched junction nucleotides: 8. The CDR3 loop spans 16 amino acids. Germline CDR1 reads KGHDR; CDR2 reads SFDVKD.

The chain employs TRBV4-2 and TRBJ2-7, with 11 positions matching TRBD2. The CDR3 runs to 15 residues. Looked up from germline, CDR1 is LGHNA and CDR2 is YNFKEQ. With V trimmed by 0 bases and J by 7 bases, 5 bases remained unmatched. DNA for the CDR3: TGTGCCAGCAGCCAAGAACTAGCGGGAGAAAGGGAGCAGTACTTC. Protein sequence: CASSQELAGEREQYF.

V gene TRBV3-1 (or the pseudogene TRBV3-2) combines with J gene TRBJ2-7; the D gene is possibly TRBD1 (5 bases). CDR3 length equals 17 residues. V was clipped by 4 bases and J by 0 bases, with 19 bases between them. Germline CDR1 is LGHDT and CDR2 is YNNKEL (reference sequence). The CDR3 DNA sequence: TGTGCCAGCAGCCCGGACGCCCAGGGCAGGTACTCCTACGAGCAGTACTTC. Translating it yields CASSPDAQGRYSYEQYF.

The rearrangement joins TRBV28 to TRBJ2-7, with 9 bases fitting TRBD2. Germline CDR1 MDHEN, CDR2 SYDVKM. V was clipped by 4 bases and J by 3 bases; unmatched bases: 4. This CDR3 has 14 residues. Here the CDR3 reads CASSSNSGSYEQYF. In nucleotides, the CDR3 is TGTGCCAGCAGTTCAAATAGCGGGAGCTACGAGCAGTACTTC.

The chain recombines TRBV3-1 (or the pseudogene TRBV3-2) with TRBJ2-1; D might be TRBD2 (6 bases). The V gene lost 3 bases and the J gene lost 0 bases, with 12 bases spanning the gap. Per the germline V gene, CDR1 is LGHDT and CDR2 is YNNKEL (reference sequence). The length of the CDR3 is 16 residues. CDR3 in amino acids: CASSHGTFGSYNEQFF. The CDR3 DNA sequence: TGTGCCAGCAGCCACGGGACTTTTGGCTCCTACAATGAGCAGTTCTTC.

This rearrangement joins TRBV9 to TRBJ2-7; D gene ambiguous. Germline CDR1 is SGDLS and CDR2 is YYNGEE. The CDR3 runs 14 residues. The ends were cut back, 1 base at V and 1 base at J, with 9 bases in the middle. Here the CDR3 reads CASSVWALSYEQYF. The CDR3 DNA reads TGTGCCAGCAGCGTATGGGCACTTTCCTACGAGCAGTACTTC.

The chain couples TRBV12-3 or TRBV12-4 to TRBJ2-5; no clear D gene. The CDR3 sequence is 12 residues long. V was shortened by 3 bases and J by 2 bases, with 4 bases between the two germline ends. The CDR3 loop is CASSFEQETQYF. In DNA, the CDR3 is TGTGCCAGCAGTTTCGAGCAAGAGACCCAGTACTTC.

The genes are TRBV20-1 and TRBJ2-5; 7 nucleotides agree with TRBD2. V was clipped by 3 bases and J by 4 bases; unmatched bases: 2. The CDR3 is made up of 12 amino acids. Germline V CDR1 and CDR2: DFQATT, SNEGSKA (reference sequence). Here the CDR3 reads CSASGGRETQYF. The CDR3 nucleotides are TGCAGTGCTAGTGGCGGGAGAGAGACCCAGTACTTC.

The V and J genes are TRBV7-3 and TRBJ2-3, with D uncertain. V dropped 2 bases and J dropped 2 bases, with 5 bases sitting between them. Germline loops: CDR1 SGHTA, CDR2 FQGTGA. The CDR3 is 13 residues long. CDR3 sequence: CASSLGLTDTQYF. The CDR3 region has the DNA TGTGCCAGCAGCTTAGGCCTCACAGATACGCAGTATTTT.

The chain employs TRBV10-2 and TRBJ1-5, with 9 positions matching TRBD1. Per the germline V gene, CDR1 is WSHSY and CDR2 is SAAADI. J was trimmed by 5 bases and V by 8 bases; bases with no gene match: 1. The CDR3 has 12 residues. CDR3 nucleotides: TGCGCCAGCTGGGACAGGGATCAGCCCCAGCATTTT. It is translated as CASWDRDQPQHF.

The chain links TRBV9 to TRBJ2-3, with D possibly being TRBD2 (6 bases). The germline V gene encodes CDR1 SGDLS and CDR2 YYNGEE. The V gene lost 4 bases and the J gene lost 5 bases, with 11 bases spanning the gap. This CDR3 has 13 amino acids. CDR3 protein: CASSSSSGDTQYF. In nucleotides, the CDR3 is TGTGCCAGCAGCTCAAGTAGCGGAGATACGCAGTATTTT.

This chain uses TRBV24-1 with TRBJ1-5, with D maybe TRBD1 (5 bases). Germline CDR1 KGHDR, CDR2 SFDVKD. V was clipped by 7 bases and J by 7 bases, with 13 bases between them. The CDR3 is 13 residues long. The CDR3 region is CATRSTENQPQHF. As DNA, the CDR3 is TGTGCCACCAGATCGACAGAAAACCAGCCCCAGCATTTT.

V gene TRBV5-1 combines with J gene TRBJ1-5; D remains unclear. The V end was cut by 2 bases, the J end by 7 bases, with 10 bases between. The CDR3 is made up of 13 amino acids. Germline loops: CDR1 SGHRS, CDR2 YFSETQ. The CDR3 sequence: CASSFSGSQPQHF. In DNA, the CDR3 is TGCGCCAGCAGCTTTTCGGGGAGCCAGCCCCAGCATTTT.

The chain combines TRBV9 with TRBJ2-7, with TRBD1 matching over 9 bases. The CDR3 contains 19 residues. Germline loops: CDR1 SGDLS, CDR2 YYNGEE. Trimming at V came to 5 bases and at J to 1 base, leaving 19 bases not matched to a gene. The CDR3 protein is CASSGTGTGSLDKSYEQYF. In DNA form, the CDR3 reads TGTGCCAGCAGTGGTACCGGGACAGGGTCCCTCGATAAATCCTACGAGCAGTACTTC.

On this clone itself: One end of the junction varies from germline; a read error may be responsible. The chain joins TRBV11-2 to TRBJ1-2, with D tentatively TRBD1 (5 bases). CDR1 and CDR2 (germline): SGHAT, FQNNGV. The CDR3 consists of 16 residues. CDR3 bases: TGTGCCAGCCGCTTAGATGGGCCCCTCAGGGCGGATGGCTACACCTTC. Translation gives CASRLDGPLRADGYTF.

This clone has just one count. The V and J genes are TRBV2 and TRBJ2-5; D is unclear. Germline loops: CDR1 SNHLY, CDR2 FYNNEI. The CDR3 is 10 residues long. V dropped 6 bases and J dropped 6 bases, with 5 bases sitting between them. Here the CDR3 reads CASREKTQYF. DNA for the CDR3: TGTGCCAGCAGGGAGAAGACCCAGTACTTC.

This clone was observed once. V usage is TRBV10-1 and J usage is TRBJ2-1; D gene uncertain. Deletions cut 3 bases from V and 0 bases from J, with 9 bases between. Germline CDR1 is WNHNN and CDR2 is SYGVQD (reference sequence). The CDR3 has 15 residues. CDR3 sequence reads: CASSDEEDSYNEQFF. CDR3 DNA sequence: TGCGCCAGCAGTGACGAGGAAGACTCCTACAATGAGCAGTTCTTC.

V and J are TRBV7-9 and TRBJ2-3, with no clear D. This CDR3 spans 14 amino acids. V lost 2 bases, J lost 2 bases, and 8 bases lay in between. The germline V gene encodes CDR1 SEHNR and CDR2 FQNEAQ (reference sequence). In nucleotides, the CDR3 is TGTGCCAGCAGCTTAAACCAGAACACAGATACGCAGTATTTT. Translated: CASSLNQNTDTQYF.

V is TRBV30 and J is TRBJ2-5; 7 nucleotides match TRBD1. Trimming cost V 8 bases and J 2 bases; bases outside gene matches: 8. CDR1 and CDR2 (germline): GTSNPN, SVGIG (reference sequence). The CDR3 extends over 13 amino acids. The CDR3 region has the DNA TGTGCCAGGGGGCCTATAAAACAAGAGACCCAGTACTTC. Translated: CARGPIKQETQYF. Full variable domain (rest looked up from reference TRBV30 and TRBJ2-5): SQTIHQWPATLVQPVGSPLSLECTVEGTSNPNLYWYRQAAGRGLQLLFYSVGIGQISSEVPQNLSASRPQDRQFILSSKKLLLSDSGFYLCARGPIKQETQYFGPGTRLLVL.